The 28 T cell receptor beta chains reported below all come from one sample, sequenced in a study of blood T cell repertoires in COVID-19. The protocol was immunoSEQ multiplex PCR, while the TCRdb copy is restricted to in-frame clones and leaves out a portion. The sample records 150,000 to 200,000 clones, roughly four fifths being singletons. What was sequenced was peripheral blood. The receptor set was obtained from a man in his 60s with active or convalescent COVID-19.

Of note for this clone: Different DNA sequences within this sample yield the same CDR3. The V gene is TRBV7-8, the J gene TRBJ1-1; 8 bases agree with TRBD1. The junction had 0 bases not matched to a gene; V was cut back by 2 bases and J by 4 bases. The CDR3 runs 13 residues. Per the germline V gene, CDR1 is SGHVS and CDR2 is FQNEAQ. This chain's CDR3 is CASSLTGGTEAFF. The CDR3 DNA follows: TGTGCCAGCAGCTTAACAGGGGGCACTGAAGCTTTCTTT.

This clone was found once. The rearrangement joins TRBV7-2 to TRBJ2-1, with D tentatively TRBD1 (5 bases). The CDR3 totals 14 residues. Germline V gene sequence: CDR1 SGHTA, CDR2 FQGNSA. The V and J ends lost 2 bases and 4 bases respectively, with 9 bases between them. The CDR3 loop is CASSLWGEYNEQFF. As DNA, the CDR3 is TGTGCCAGCAGCTTATGGGGCGAATACAATGAGCAGTTCTTC.

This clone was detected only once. This CDR3 reads CASRLGGQQGAYNEKLFF. CDR3 DNA sequence: TGTGCAAGTCGCTTAGGGGGTCAACAGGGGGCTTATAATGAAAAACTGTTTTTT. The chain uses TRBV12-2 and TRBJ1-4; the table's TRBD1 call for D was not verified on the DNA. TRBV12-2 is a pseudogene. The CDR3 is made up of 18 amino acids.

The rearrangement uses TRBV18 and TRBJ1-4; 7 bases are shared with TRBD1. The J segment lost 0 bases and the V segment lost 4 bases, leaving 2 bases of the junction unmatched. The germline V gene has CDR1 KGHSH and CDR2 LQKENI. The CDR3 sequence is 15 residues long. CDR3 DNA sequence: TGTGCCAGCTCACTTACAGGGGCAACTAATGAAAAACTGTTTTTT. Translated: CASSLTGATNEKLFF.

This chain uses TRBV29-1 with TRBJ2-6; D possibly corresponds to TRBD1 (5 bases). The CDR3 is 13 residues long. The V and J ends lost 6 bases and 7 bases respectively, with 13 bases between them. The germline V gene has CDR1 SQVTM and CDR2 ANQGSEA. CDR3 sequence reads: CSVGVRGANVLTF. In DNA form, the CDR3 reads TGCAGCGTAGGGGTGAGAGGCGCCAACGTCCTGACTTTC.

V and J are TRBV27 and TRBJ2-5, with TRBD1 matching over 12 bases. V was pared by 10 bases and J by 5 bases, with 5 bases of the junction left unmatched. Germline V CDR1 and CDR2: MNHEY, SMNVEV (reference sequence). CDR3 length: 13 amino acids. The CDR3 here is CATGQGALETQYF. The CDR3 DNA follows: TGTGCCACGGGACAGGGGGCTCTTGAGACCCAGTACTTC.

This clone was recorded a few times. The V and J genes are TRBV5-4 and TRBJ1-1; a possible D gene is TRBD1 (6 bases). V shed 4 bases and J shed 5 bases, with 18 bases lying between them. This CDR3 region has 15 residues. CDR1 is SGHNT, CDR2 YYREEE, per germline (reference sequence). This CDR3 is CASSPRTRGHTEAFF. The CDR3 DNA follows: TGTGCCAGCAGCCCGAGGACCAGGGGCCATACTGAAGCTTTCTTT.

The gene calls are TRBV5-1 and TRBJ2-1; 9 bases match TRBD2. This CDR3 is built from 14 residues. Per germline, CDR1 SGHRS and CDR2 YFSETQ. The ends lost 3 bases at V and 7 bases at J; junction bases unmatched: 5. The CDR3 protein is CASSSGLAPNEQFF. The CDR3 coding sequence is TGCGCCAGCAGCTCCGGACTAGCGCCTAATGAGCAGTTCTTC.

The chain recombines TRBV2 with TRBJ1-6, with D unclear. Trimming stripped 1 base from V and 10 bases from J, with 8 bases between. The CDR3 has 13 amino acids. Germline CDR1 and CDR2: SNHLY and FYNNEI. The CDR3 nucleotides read TGTGCCAGCAGTGAAGAGCGAGAATCACCCCTCCACTTT. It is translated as CASSEERESPLHF.

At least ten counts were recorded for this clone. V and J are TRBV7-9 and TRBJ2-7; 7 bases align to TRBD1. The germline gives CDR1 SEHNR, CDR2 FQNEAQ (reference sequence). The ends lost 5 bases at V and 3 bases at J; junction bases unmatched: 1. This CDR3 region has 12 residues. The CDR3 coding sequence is TGTGCCAGCAGCACAGGGGTCTACGAGCAGTACTTC. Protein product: CASSTGVYEQYF. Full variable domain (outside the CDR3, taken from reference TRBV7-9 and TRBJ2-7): DTGVSQNPRHKITKRGQNVTFRCDPISEHNRLYWYRQTLGQGPEFLTYFQNEAQLEKSRLLSDRFSAERPKGSFSTLEIQRTEQGDSAMYLCASSTGVYEQYFGPGTRLTVT.

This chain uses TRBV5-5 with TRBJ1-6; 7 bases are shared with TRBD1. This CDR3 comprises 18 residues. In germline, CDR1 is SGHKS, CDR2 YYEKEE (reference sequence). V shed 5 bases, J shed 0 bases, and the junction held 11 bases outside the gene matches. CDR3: CASSHGTAGSSYNSPLHF. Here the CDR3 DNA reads TGTGCCAGCAGTCACGGGACAGCAGGTAGCTCCTATAATTCACCCCTCCACTTT. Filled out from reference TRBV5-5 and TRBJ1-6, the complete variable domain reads DAGVTQSPTHLIKTRGQQVTLRCSPISGHKSVSWYQQVLGQGPQFIFQYYEKEERGRGNFPDRFSARQFPNYSSELNVNALLLGDSALYLCASSHGTAGSSYNSPLHFGNGTRLTVT.

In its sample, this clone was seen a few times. As DNA, the CDR3 is TGTGCCAGCAGTGGGCGACCGGGCTCTGGGGCCAACGTCCTGACTTTC. Amino acid sequence: CASSGRPGSGANVLTF. This sequence joins TRBV6-1 and TRBJ2-6, with unresolved D. CDR1 MNHNS and CDR2 SASEGT come from the germline V gene. Trimming pared 4 bases from V and 0 bases from J, leaving 10 bases between. The CDR3 length is 16 residues.

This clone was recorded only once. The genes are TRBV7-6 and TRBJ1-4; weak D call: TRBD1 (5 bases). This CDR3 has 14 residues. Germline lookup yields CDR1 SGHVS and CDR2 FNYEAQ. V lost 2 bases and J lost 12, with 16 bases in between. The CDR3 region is CASSLFPDIKELFF. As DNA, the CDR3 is TGTGCCAGCAGCTTATTCCCGGACATTAAGGAACTGTTTTTT.

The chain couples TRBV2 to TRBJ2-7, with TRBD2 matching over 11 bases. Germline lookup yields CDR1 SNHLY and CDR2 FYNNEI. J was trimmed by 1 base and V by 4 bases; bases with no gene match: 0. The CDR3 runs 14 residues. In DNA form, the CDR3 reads TGTGCCAGCAGTGCTAGCGGGGGGTCCTACGAGCAGTACTTC. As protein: CASSASGGSYEQYF. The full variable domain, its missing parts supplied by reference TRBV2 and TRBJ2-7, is EPEVTQTPSHQVTQMGQEVILRCVPISNHLYFYWYRQILGQKVEFLVSFYNNEISEKSEIFDDQFSVERPDGSNFTLKIRSTKLEDSAMYFCASSASGGSYEQYFGPGTRLTVT.

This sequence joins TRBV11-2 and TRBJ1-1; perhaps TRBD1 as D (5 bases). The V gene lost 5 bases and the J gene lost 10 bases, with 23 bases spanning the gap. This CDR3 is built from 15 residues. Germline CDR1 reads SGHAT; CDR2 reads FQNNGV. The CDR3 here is CASSPTRTLGRGAFF. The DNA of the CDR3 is TGTGCCAGCAGCCCGACTCGGACTTTGGGGAGGGGAGCTTTCTTT.

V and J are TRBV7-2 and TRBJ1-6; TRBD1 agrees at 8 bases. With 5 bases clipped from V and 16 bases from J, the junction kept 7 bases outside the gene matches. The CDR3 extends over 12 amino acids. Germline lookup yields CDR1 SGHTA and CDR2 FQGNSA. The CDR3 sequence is CASSPRQGRLHF. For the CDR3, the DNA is TGTGCCAGCAGCCCACGACAGGGGAGGCTCCACTTT.

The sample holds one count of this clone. The CDR3 DNA reads TGTGCCATCAGGGACAGCTACGAGCAGTACTTC. The encoded protein is CAIRDSYEQYF. This sequence joins TRBV10-3 and TRBJ2-7, with D tentatively TRBD1 (6 bases). The CDR3 sequence is 11 residues long. Per germline, CDR1 ENHRY and CDR2 SYGVKD. Trimming cost V 6 bases and J 3 bases, with 6 bases left between them.

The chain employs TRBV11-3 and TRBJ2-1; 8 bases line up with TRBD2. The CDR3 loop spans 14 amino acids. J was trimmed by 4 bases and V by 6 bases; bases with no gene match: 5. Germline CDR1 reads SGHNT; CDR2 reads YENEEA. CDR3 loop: CASSKGLGYNEQFF. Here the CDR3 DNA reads TGTGCCAGCAGTAAGGGACTAGGATACAATGAGCAGTTCTTC.

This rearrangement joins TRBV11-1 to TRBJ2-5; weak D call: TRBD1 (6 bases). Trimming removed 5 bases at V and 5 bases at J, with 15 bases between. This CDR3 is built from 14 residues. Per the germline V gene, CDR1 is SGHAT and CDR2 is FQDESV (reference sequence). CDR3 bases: TGTGCCAGCAGCAGGGGGATCGTTGGCGAGACCCAGTACTTC. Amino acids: CASSRGIVGETQYF. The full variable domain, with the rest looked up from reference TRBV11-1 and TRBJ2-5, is EAEVAQSPRYKITEKSQAVAFWCDPISGHATLYWYRQILGQGPELLVQFQDESVVDDSQLPKDRFSAERLKGVDSTLKIQPAELGDSAMYLCASSRGIVGETQYFGPGTRLLVL.

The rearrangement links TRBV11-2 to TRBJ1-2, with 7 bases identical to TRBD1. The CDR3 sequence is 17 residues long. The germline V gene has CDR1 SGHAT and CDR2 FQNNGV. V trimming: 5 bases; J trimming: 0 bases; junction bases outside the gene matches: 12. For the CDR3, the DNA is TGTGCCAGCAGCCGTACCCCCGGACAGGCAACTAACTATGGCTACACCTTC. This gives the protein CASSRTPGQATNYGYTF.

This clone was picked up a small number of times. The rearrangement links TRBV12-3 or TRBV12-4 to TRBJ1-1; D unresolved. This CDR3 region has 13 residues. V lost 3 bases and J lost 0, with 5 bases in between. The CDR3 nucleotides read TGTGCCAGCAGTTTTAGTGTGAACACTGAAGCTTTCTTT. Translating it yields CASSFSVNTEAFF.

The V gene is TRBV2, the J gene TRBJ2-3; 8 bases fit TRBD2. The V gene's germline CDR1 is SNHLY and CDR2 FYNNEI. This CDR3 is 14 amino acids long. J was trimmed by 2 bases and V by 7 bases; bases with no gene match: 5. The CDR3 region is CASTAAGATDTQYF. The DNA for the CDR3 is TGTGCCAGCACCGCAGCGGGGGCCACAGATACGCAGTATTTT.

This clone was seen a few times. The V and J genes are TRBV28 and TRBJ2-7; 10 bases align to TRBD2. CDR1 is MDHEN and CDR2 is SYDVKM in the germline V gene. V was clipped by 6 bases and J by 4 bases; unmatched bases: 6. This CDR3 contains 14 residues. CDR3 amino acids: CASRPSGSGYEQYF. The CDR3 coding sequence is TGTGCCAGCAGACCTAGCGGGAGTGGATACGAGCAGTACTTC.

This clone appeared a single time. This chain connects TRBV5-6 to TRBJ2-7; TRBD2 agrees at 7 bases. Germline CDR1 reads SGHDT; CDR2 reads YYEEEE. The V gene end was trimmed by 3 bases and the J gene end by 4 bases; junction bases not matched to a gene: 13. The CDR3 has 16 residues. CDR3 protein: CASSSWSGGRGYEQYF. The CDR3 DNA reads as TGTGCCAGCAGCTCCTGGAGTGGCGGGAGAGGTTACGAGCAGTACTTC.

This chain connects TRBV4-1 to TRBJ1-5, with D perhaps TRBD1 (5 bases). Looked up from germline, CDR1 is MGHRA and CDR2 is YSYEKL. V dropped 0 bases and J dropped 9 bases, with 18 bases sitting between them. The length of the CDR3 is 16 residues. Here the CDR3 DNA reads TGCGCCAGCAGCCAAGATTTTTCAGGGAACTTTGGGCCCCAGCATTTT. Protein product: CASSQDFSGNFGPQHF.

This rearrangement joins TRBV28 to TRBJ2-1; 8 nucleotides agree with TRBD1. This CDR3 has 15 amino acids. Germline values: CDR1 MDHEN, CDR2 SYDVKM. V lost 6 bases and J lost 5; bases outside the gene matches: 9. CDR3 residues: CASSGAGTGHNEQFF. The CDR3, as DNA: TGTGCCAGCAGCGGTGCCGGGACAGGCCACAATGAGCAGTTCTTC.

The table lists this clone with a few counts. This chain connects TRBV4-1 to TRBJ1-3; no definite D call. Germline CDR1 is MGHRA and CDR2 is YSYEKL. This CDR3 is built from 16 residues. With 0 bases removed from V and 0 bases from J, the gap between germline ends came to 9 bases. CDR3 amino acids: CASSQDPGSSGNTIYF. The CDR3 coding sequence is TGCGCCAGCAGCCAAGATCCGGGGAGCTCTGGAAACACCATATATTTT.

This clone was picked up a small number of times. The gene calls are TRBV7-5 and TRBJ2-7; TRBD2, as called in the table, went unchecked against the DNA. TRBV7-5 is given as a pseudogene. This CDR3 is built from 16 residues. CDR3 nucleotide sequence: TGTGCCAGAAGCGTGAGACTAGCGCGGAGCTCCTACGAGCAGTACTTC. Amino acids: CARSVRLARSSYEQYF.